This T cell receptor beta chain was profiled in a study of PD-1 blockade in classical Hodgkin lymphoma. Overall study context: Patients were infused with nivolumab 3 mg/kg every 2 weeks. General study results and limits: Whoever responded completely had baseline diversity much like that seen in newly diagnosed patients.

Repertoires were generated with immunoSEQ multiplex PCR, while TCRdb's copy carries only in-frame clones and drops some. The table lists 9,000 to 13,000 clones, 74% of them singletons. A word on this clone: Its specificity is not known.

Between the trimmed V and J ends, which lost 3 bases and 8 bases, there was a span of 14 bases. The CDR3 extends over 15 amino acids. Germline CDR1 reads MNHNS; CDR2 reads SASEGT. The time point was: cycle 4 day 1 (C4D1), after more than 5 weeks of nivolumab. After autologous stem cell transplantation all patients relapsed, and prior brentuximab vedotin exposure differed between cohorts. The CD4+ T cells used were purified from thawed PBMCs through magnetic negative selection. Complete response, partial response or progressive disease constituted the best responses recorded. The origin of this receptor is a human donor with classical Hodgkin lymphoma. The sample consisted of CD4+ T cells from blood, taken before the fourth cycle of nivolumab. The chain is built from TRBV6-1 and TRBJ1-6; D may be TRBD1 (5 bases). CDR3 nucleotides: TGTGCCAGCAGTGAGGGGGTGCAATGGGATTCACCCCTCCACTTT. It translates to CASSEGVQWDSPLHF.